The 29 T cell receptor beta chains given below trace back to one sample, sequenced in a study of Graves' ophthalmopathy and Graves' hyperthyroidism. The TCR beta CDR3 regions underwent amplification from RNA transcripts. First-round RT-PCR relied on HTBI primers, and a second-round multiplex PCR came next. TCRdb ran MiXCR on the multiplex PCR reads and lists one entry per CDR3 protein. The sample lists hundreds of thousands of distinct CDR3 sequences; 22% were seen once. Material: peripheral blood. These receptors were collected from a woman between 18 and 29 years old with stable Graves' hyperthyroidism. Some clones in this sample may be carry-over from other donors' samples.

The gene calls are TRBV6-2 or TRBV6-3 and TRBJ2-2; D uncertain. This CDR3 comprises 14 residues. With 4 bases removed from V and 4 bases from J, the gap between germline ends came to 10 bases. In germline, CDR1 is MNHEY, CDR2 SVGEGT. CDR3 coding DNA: TGTGCCAGCAGTTTATACCGGGCCACCGGGGAGCTGTTTTTT. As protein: CASSLYRATGELFF.

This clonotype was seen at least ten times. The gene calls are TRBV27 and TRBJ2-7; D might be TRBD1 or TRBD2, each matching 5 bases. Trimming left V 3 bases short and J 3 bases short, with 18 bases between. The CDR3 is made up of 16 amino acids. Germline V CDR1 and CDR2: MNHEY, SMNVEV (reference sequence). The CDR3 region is CASSFRGANLHYEQYF. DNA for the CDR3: TGTGCCAGCAGTTTTCGGGGCGCGAATCTGCACTACGAGCAGTACTTC.

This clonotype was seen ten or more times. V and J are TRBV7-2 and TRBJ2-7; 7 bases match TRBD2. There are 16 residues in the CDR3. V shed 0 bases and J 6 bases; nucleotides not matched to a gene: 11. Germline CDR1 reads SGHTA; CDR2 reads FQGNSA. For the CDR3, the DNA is TGTGCCAGCAGCTTAGCCGGGACTCCCGGGAGGAGCGAGCAGTACTTC. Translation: CASSLAGTPGRSEQYF.

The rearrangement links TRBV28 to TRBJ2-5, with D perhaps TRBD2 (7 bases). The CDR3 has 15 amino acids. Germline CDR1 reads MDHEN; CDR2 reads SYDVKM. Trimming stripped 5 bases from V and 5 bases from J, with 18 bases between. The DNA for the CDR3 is TGTGCCAGCAGTCCTGAAGGGGGGGCTGTTGAGACCCAGTACTTC. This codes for CASSPEGGAVETQYF.

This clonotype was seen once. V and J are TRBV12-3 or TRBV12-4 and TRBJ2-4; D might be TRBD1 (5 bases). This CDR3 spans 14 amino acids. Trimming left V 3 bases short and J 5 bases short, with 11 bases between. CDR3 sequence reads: CASSLAGIENIQYF. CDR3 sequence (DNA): TGTGCCAGCAGTTTGGCAGGGATCGAAAACATTCAGTACTTC.

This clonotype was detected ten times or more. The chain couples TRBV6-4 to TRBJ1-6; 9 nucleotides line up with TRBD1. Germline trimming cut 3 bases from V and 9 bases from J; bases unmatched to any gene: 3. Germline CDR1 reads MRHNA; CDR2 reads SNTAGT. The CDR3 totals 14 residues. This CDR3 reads CASSEGQGSSPLHF. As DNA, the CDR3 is TGTGCCAGCAGTGAGGGACAGGGTTCTTCACCCCTCCACTTT.

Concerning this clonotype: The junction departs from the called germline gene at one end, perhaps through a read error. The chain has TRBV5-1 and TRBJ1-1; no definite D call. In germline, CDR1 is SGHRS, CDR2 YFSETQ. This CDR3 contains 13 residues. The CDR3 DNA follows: TGCGCCCGCAGCTTGGAAATGAACACTGAAGCTTTCTTT. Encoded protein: CARSLEMNTEAFF.

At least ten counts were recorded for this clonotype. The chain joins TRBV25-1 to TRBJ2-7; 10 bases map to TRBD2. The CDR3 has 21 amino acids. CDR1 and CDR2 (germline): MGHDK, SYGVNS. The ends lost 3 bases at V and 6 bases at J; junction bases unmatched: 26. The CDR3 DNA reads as TGTGCCAGCAGTGATAATCCCGGGACAGCTAGCGGGAGAGTGGCCGAAGGCGAGCAGTACTTC. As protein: CASSDNPGTASGRVAEGEQYF.

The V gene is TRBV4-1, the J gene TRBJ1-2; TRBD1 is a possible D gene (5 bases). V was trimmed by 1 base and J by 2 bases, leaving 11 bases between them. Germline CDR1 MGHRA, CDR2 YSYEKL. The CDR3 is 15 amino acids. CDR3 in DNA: TGCGCCAGCAGCCAAGTGGCCGGGGGAAACTATGGCTACACCTTC. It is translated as CASSQVAGGNYGYTF.

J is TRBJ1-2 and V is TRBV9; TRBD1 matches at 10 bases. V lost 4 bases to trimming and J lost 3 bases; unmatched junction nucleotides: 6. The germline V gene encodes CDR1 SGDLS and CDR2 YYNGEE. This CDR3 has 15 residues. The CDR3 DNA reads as TGTGCCAGCAGCACCGCTGGACAGGGGGACTATGGCTACACCTTC. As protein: CASSTAGQGDYGYTF.

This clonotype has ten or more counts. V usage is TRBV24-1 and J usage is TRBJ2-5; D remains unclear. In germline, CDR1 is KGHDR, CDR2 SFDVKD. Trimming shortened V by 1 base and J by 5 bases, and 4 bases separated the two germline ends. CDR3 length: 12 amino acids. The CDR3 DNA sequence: TGTGCCACCAGTGATTTCTGGGAGACCCAGTACTTC. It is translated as CATSDFWETQYF.

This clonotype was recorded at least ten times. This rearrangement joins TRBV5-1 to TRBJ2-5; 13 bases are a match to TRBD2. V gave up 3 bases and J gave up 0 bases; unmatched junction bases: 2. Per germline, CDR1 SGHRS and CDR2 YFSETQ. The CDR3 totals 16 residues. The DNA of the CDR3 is TGCGCCAGCAGCTCCGGGACTAGCGGGAACCAAGAGACCCAGTACTTC. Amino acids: CASSSGTSGNQETQYF. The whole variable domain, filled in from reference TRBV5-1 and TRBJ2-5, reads KAGVTQTPRYLIKTRGQQVTLSCSPISGHRSVSWYQQTPGQGLQFLFEYFSETQRNKGNFPGRFSGRQFSNSRSEMNVSTLELGDSALYLCASSSGTSGNQETQYFGPGTRLLVL.

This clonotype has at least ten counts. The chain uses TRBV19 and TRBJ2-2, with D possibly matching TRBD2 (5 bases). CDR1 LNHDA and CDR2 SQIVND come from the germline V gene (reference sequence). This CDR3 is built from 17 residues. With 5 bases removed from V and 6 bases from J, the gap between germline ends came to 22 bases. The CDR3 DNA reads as TGTGCCAGTAGTCCCCGTTGGGGAAAGGTGGAGGCCGGGGAGCTGTTTTTT. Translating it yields CASSPRWGKVEAGELFF.

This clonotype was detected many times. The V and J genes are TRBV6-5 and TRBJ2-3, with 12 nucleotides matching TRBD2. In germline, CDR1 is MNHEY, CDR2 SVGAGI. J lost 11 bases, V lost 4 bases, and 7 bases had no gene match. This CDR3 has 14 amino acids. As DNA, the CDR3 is TGTGCCAGCAGTTGGCTAGCGGGAGGGTGGAAGCAGTATTTT. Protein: CASSWLAGGWKQYF.

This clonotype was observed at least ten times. The CDR3 coding sequence is TGTGCCAGCAGTGAAGGGAGCAGATTCTATGGCTACACCTTC. Its translation: CASSEGSRFYGYTF. The J gene is TRBJ1-2, the V gene TRBV6-1; D gene ambiguous. V lost 1 base and J lost 4, with 10 bases in between. Looked up from germline, CDR1 is MNHNS and CDR2 is SASEGT. The CDR3 runs to 14 residues.

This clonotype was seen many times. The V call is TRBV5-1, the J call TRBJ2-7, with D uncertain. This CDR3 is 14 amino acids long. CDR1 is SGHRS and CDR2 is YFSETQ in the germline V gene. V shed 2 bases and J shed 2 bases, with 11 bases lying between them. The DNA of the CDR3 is TGCGCCAGCAGCTTAGGAAGGTTGGCCTACGAGCAGTACTTC. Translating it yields CASSLGRLAYEQYF.

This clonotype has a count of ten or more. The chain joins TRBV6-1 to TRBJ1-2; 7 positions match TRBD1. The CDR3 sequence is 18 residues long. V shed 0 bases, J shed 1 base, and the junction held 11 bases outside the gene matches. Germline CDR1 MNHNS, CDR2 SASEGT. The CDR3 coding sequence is TGTGCCAGCAGTGAAGCGGGGGCTTGGGGACAGTATAACTATGGCTACACCTTC. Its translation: CASSEAGAWGQYNYGYTF.

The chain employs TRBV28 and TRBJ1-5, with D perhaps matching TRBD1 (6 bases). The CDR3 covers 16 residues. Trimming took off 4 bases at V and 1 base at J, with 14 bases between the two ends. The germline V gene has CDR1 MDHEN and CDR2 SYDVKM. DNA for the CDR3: TGTGCCAGCAGTTACTCGCCAGGGGTCAGCAATCAGCCCCAGCATTTT. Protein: CASSYSPGVSNQPQHF.

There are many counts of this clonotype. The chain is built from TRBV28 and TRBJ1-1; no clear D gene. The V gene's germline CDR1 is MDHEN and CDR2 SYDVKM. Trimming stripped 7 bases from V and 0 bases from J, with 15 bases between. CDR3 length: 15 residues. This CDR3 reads CASITRWELNTEAFF. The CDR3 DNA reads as TGTGCCAGCATCACCCGTTGGGAACTGAACACTGAAGCTTTCTTT. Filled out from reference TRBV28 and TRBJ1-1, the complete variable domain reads DVKVTQSSRYLVKRTGEKVFLECVQDMDHENMFWYRQDPGLGLRLIYFSYDVKMKEKGDIPEGYSVSREKKERFSLILESASTNQTSMYLCASITRWELNTEAFFGQGTRLTVV.

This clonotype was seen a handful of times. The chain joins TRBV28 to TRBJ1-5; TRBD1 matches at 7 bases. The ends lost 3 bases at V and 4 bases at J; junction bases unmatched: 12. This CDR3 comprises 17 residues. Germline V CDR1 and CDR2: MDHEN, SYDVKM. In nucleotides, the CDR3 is TGTGCCAGCAGTTTTAGGGGAGGGACAGCTATAAATCAGCCCCAGCATTTT. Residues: CASSFRGGTAINQPQHF.

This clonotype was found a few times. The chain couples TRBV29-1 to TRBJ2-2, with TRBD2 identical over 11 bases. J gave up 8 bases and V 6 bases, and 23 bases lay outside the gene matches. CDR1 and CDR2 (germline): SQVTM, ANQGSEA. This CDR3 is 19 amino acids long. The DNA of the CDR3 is TGCAGCGTGGGGACTTCCGCTTTAGCGGGAGGGCCCGCGGGAGGGGAGCTGTTTTTT. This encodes CSVGTSALAGGPAGGELFF.

CDR3: CATSATLNQPQHF. CDR3 bases: TGTGCCACCAGTGCCACATTGAATCAGCCCCAGCATTTT. This rearrangement joins TRBV24-1 to TRBJ1-5; D not resolved. Trimming cost V 5 bases and J 4 bases, with 8 bases left between them. Germline lookup yields CDR1 KGHDR and CDR2 SFDVKD. The CDR3 is 13 amino acids.

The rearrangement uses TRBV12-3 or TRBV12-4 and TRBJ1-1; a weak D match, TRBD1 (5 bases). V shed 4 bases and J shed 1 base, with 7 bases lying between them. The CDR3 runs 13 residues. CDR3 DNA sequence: TGTGCCAGCAGTTGGGACCCGAACACTGAAGCTTTCTTT. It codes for CASSWDPNTEAFF.

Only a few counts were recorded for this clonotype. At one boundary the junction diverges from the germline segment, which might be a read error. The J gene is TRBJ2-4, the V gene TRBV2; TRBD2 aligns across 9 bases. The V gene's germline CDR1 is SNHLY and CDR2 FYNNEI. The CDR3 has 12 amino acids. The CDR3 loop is CASKTSGPIKYF. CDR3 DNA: TGTGCCAGCAAGACTAGCGGACCCATTAAGTACTTC. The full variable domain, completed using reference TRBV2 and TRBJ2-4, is EPEVTQTPSHQVTQMGQEVILRCVPISNHLYFYWYRQILGQKVEFLVSFYNNEISEKSEIFDDQFSVERPDGSNFTLKIRSTKLEDSAMYFCASKTSGPIKYFGAGTRLSVL.

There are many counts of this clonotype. This CDR3 reads CASSSFRTGTIYEQYF. As DNA, the CDR3 is TGTGCCAGCAGTTCCTTCCGGACAGGGACGATTTACGAGCAGTACTTC. The chain links TRBV6-2 or TRBV6-3 to TRBJ2-7; TRBD1 matches at 8 bases. Germline trimming cut 4 bases from V and 4 bases from J; bases unmatched to any gene: 12. Germline V gives CDR1 MNHEY, CDR2 SVGEGT. The CDR3 is 16 residues long.

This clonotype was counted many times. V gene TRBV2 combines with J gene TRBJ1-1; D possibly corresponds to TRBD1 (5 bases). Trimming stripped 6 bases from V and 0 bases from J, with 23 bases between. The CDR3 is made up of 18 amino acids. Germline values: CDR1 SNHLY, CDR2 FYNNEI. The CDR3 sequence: CASREYGQGLSLNTEAFF. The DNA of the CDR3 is TGTGCCAGCAGGGAATATGGACAAGGCCTCTCGTTGAACACTGAAGCTTTCTTT. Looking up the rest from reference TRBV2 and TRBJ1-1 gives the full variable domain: EPEVTQTPSHQVTQMGQEVILRCVPISNHLYFYWYRQILGQKVEFLVSFYNNEISEKSEIFDDQFSVERPDGSNFTLKIRSTKLEDSAMYFCASREYGQGLSLNTEAFFGQGTRLTVV.

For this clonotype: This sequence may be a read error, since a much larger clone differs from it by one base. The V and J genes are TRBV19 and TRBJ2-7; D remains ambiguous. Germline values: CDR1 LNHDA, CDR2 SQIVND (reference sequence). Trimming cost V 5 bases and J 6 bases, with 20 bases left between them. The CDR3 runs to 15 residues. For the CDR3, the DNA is TGTGCCAGTAGTCCTTACTCCGGACCCACAAGCGAGCAGTACTTC. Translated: CASSPYSGPTSEQYF.

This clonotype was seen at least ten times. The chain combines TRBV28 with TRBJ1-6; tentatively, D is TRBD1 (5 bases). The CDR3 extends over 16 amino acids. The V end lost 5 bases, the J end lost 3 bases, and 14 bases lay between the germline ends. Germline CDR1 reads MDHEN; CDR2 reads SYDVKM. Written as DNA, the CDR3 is TGTGCCAGCAGTATAGACACGGGGCACTATAATTCACCCCTCCACTTT. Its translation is CASSIDTGHYNSPLHF.

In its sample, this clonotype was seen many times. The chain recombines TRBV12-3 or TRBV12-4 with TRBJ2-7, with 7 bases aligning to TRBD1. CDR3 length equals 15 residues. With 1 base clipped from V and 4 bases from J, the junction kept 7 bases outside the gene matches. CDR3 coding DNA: TGTGCCAGCAGTTTAGGGGGGACAGTGAGGTACGAGCAGTACTTC. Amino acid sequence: CASSLGGTVRYEQYF.